What follows are 25 T cell receptor beta chains derived from one specimen sequenced in a study of identical twins. TCRdb re-derived calls from the 5' RACE reads in MiXCR, one entry per CDR3 protein. The sample includes hundreds of thousands of distinct CDR3 sequences, 5.5% to 7.5% of them seen just once. The sample was naive T cells sorted from blood. The receptors shown here come from a man aged 18-30 years in good health.

There are many counts of this clonotype. The chain carries TRBV9 and TRBJ2-1; maybe TRBD2 (6 bases). This CDR3 contains 16 residues. Per germline, CDR1 SGDLS and CDR2 YYNGEE. V was cut by 2 bases and J by 0 bases, with 12 bases left in between. DNA for the CDR3: TGTGCCAGCAGCGTTTCCGGGACTTCCTCCTACAATGAGCAGTTCTTC. Translated: CASSVSGTSSYNEQFF.

This clonotype was found many times. The chain employs TRBV7-9 and TRBJ2-3; D is unclear. The CDR3 consists of 15 residues. Germline V gene data show CDR1 as SEHNR and CDR2 as FQNEAQ (reference sequence). Trimming left V 5 bases short and J 0 bases short, with 12 bases between. The CDR3 reads CASSQGRSSTDTQYF. For the CDR3, the DNA is TGTGCCAGCAGCCAAGGACGTTCTAGCACAGATACGCAGTATTTT.

The chain joins TRBV28 to TRBJ1-1; 8 bases agree with TRBD1. The germline CDR1 and CDR2 sequences are MDHEN and SYDVKM. CDR3 length equals 15 residues. Unmatched junction bases numbered 13, after V lost 8 bases and J lost 5 bases. The CDR3 nucleotides read TGTGCCAGCCGCGGGGGCAGGGGGCCGGTAACTGAAGCTTTCTTT. Its protein is CASRGGRGPVTEAFF.

Many counts were recorded for this clonotype. In nucleotides, the CDR3 is TGTGCCAGCAGCTTGGACCTTCGTCAGCCCCAGCATTTT. Protein: CASSLDLRQPQHF. V usage is TRBV7-3 and J usage is TRBJ1-5, with no clear D. Trimming took 3 bases from V and 6 from J, leaving 9 bases between them. In germline, CDR1 is SGHTA, CDR2 FQGTGA. The CDR3 sequence is 13 residues long.

This clonotype was picked up a small number of times. The rearrangement joins TRBV20-1 to TRBJ2-5; TRBD2 agrees at 9 bases. This CDR3 is built from 18 residues. V shed 5 bases and J 4 bases; nucleotides not matched to a gene: 20. Germline CDR1 DFQATT, CDR2 SNEGSKA (reference sequence). This CDR3 is CSAPAGGGGAGVGETQYF. The DNA of the CDR3 is TGCAGTGCTCCAGCGGGAGGAGGGGGCGCGGGTGTAGGAGAGACCCAGTACTTC.

This chain joins TRBV12-3 or TRBV12-4 and TRBJ2-5; weak D call: TRBD2 (5 bases). Trimming shortened V by 8 bases and J by 9 bases, and 16 bases separated the two germline ends. The CDR3 length is 12 residues. The chain's CDR3 is CASRDPARAQYF. DNA of the CDR3: TGTGCCAGCCGGGATCCGGCTCGGGCCCAGTACTTC.

In its sample, this clonotype was seen many times. The V gene is TRBV27, the J gene TRBJ2-7; D unresolved. Trimming left V 0 bases short and J 4 bases short, with 7 bases between. The CDR3 is 13 residues long. The germline V gene has CDR1 MNHEY and CDR2 SMNVEV (reference sequence). The CDR3 coding sequence is TGTGCCAGCAGTTTATCGTACGGTTACGAGCAGTACGTC. The encoded protein is CASSLSYGYEQYV.

About this clonotype itself: The junction differs from germline at one of its ends, possibly a read error. J is TRBJ2-4 and V is TRBV4-3, with TRBD1 matching over 9 bases. The CDR3 length is 15 residues. Germline V gene data show CDR1 as LGHNA and CDR2 as YSLEER. For the CDR3, the DNA is TGCGCCAGCAGCCAAGGGACAGGGGCCAAGAACATTCAGTACTTC. Translating it yields CASSQGTGAKNIQYF.

The table lists this clonotype with a few counts. The chain uses TRBV5-1 and TRBJ2-1; possible D gene TRBD1, 6 bases. V was shortened by 4 bases and J by 8 bases, with 13 bases between the two germline ends. This CDR3 contains 13 residues. Germline lookup yields CDR1 SGHRS and CDR2 YFSETQ. CDR3 in DNA: TGCGCCAGCAGCCGACGGACAGACGATGAGCAGTTCTTC. It yields the protein CASSRRTDDEQFF.

This clonotype has at least ten counts. The V and J genes are TRBV5-5 and TRBJ2-5; 12 bases fit TRBD1. CDR3 length equals 15 residues. CDR1 is SGHKS, CDR2 YYEKEE, per germline (reference sequence). Trimming cost V 4 bases and J 7 bases; bases outside gene matches: 8. CDR3 loop: CASSTGTGGFGTQYF. CDR3 coding DNA: TGTGCCAGCAGCACCGGGACAGGGGGCTTTGGGACCCAGTACTTC.

Many counts were recorded for this clonotype. This chain uses TRBV20-1 with TRBJ2-1; D remains unclear. Per the germline V gene, CDR1 is DFQATT and CDR2 is SNEGSKA (reference sequence). V lost 1 base to trimming and J lost 0 bases, with 10 bases between them. The CDR3 runs 15 residues. CDR3 coding DNA: TGCAGTGCTAGAGCCGCCCCGAGCTCCTACAATGAGCAGTTCTTC. It yields the protein CSARAAPSSYNEQFF.

This clonotype was counted many times. This rearrangement joins TRBV4-2 to TRBJ2-2; TRBD2 aligns across 8 bases. In germline, CDR1 is LGHNA, CDR2 YNFKEQ. The trim removed 4 bases at V and 7 bases at J, leaving 8 bases unmatched. The CDR3 totals 15 residues. The DNA of the CDR3 is TGTGCCAGCAGCCCACAAGCGGGAGCGAACGGGGAGCTGTTTTTT. Translating gives CASSPQAGANGELFF.

Ten or more counts support this clonotype. The chain links TRBV2 to TRBJ2-5; TRBD2 is a possible D gene (5 bases). V lost 2 bases, J lost 5 bases, and 12 bases lay in between. The CDR3 extends over 14 amino acids. CDR1 is SNHLY, CDR2 FYNNEI, per germline. The CDR3: CASSEWTPSETQYF. CDR3 DNA: TGTGCCAGCAGTGAATGGACTCCCTCGGAGACCCAGTACTTC. The complete variable domain, with remaining parts taken from reference TRBV2 and TRBJ2-5, reads EPEVTQTPSHQVTQMGQEVILRCVPISNHLYFYWYRQILGQKVEFLVSFYNNEISEKSEIFDDQFSVERPDGSNFTLKIRSTKLEDSAMYFCASSEWTPSETQYFGPGTRLLVL.

The sample holds many counts of this clonotype. The chain is built from TRBV7-2 and TRBJ1-1; 10 positions agree with TRBD1. The CDR3 contains 17 residues. The ends lost 0 bases at V and 1 base at J; junction bases unmatched: 5. CDR1 and CDR2 (germline): SGHTA, FQGNSA. The CDR3 DNA reads TGTGCCAGCAGCTTAGCGCCCCGGACAGGGGGGAACACTGAAGCTTTCTTT. Its protein product is CASSLAPRTGGNTEAFF.

A few counts support this clonotype. The rearrangement joins TRBV27 to TRBJ2-7, with 11 positions matching TRBD2. V was clipped by 7 bases and J by 3 bases; unmatched bases: 8. This CDR3 comprises 15 residues. The germline V gene encodes CDR1 MNHEY and CDR2 SMNVEV (reference sequence). The CDR3 region has the DNA TGTGCCAGCAATCTAGCGGGAGGCCAATTCTACGAGCAGTACTTC. It is translated as CASNLAGGQFYEQYF.

This clonotype was seen at least ten times. This chain uses TRBV20-1 with TRBJ2-7; 9 bases are shared with TRBD1. The CDR3 runs to 13 residues. The junction had 11 bases not matched to a gene; V was cut back by 7 bases and J by 7 bases. Germline V CDR1 and CDR2: DFQATT, SNEGSKA (reference sequence). CDR3 amino acids: CSVRDRVGGEQYF. DNA for the CDR3: TGCAGTGTGAGGGACAGGGTAGGAGGTGAGCAGTACTTC.

This clonotype was found a few times. The chain employs TRBV6-2 or TRBV6-3 and TRBJ2-2; 7 bases fit TRBD2. Trimming cost V 6 bases and J 1 base; bases outside gene matches: 5. The CDR3 consists of 15 residues. Germline-derived CDR1 and CDR2 are MNHEY and SVGEGT. CDR3 protein: CASRRLAVNTGELFF. DNA of the CDR3: TGTGCCAGCAGGCGACTAGCCGTGAACACCGGGGAGCTGTTTTTT.

This clonotype was observed a few times. The chain combines TRBV30 with TRBJ2-1; D not certain. The CDR3 has 13 amino acids. CDR1 and CDR2 (germline): GTSNPN, SVGIG (reference sequence). V lost 5 bases, J lost 2 bases, and 10 bases lay in between. In nucleotides, the CDR3 is TGTGCCTGGGGCCGAGGCACCTACAATGAGCAGTTCTTC. Protein product: CAWGRGTYNEQFF.

This clonotype showed up many times. The rearrangement joins TRBV12-3 or TRBV12-4 to TRBJ1-1; 12 nucleotides line up with TRBD1. This CDR3 is built from 20 residues. Unmatched junction bases numbered 14, after V lost 2 bases and J lost 1 base. CDR3 DNA: TGTGCCAGCAGTTTATGGTCCCCCCGGGACAGGGGGCTTCGGAACACTGAAGCTTTCTTT. Translation: CASSLWSPRDRGLRNTEAFF.

The table lists this clonotype with many counts. J is TRBJ2-3 and V is TRBV6-2 or TRBV6-3, with 7 positions matching TRBD2. In germline, CDR1 is MNHEY, CDR2 SVGEGT. V shed 7 bases, J shed 2 bases, and the junction held 3 bases outside the gene matches. The length of the CDR3 is 13 residues. CDR3 residues: CASKRGSTDTQYF. The CDR3 nucleotides are TGTGCCAGCAAGCGGGGCTCCACAGATACGCAGTATTTT.

This clonotype was recorded a few times. The chain is built from TRBV10-3 and TRBJ2-5; D not resolved. Trimming removed 0 bases from V and 4 bases from J, with 9 bases in between. From germline, CDR1 is ENHRY and CDR2 SYGVKD. The CDR3 covers 14 residues. CDR3 nucleotide sequence: TGTGCCATCAGTGAGTCGGTAAAGGTAGAGACCCAGTACTTC. Translating it yields CAISESVKVETQYF.

This clonotype was observed a handful of times. This chain connects TRBV10-1 to TRBJ1-1; D is ambiguous. Germline values: CDR1 WNHNN, CDR2 SYGVQD (reference sequence). The V end was cut by 4 bases, the J end by 8 bases, with 11 bases between. The CDR3 has 12 amino acids. The CDR3 is CASSGSGPEAFF. For the CDR3, the DNA is TGCGCCAGCAGTGGGTCAGGCCCGGAAGCTTTCTTT.

In its sample, this clonotype was seen many times. The V gene is TRBV10-3, the J gene TRBJ2-3, with 12 nucleotides matching TRBD2. The CDR3 length is 17 residues. V lost 6 bases to trimming and J lost 2 bases; unmatched junction nucleotides: 9. CDR1 is ENHRY, CDR2 SYGVKD, per germline. The CDR3 bases are TGTGCCATCAGCACTAGCGGGAGGCGAAACCCCACAGATACGCAGTATTTT. As protein: CAISTSGRRNPTDTQYF.

This clonotype was counted many times. This chain joins TRBV5-1 and TRBJ2-7; D uncertain. Trimming cost V 2 bases and J 1 base, with 7 bases left between them. This CDR3 has 13 amino acids. Germline V gene data show CDR1 as SGHRS and CDR2 as YFSETQ. For the CDR3, the DNA is TGCGCCAGCAGCTTCCGTGGGTCCTACGAGCAGTACGTC. Its protein is CASSFRGSYEQYV.

This clonotype was counted between two and nine times. The gene calls are TRBV5-1 and TRBJ2-3; D remains unclear. This CDR3 has 13 amino acids. The V end was cut by 3 bases, the J end by 3 bases, with 8 bases between. Germline V lookup: CDR1 SGHRS, CDR2 YFSETQ. CDR3 loop: CASSWAPTDTQYF. The CDR3 coding sequence is TGCGCCAGCAGCTGGGCACCGACAGATACGCAGTATTTT.